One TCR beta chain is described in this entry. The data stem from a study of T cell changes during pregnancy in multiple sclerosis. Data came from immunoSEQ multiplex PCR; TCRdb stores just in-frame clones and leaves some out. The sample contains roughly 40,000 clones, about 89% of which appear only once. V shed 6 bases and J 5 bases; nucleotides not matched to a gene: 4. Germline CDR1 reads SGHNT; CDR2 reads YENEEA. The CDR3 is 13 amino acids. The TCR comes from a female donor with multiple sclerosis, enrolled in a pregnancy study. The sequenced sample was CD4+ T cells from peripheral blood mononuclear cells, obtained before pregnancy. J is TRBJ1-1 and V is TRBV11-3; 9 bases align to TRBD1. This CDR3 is CASRDGTGTEAFF. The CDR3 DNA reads TGTGCCAGCAGGGACGGGACAGGGACTGAAGCTTTCTTT.